Included here is one T cell receptor beta chain sequence, with context. Each CDR3 protein gets one entry after TCRdb re-called the 5' RACE reads with MiXCR. The top ten hold about 42% of the sample, which has about 120,000 distinct CDR3 sequences, 22% seen once. The data are from a study of T-cell memory formation after mild COVID-19. CDR3 length: 12 residues. V was pared by 1 base and J by 7 bases, with 4 bases between. Germline V CDR1 and CDR2: SGHVS, FQNEAQ. The rearrangement links TRBV7-8 to TRBJ2-2; D call uncertain. Input material: PBMCs or a T cell subset sorted from them (not recorded which). The receptor was derived from a man younger than 35 who had mild COVID-19 (a few samples of this study predate the infection). Cell type and time point are not known. The CDR3 sequence: CASSLGVGELFF. CDR3 bases: TGTGCCAGCAGCTTAGGGGTCGGGGAGCTGTTTTTT. Combining the CDR3 with reference TRBV7-8 and TRBJ2-2 gives the whole variable domain GAGVSQSPRYKVAKRGQDVALRCDPISGHVSLFWYQQALGQGPEFLTYFQNEAQLDKSGLPSDRFFAERPEGSVSTLKIQRTQQEDSAVYLCASSLGVGELFFGEGSRLTVL.